Sequencing of this TCR beta chain was carried out in a study of CD8 T cells in ankylosing spondylitis. Notes on the study in general: Reported data indicate significant enrichment of disease-linked clones within matched ankylosing spondylitis synovial fluid.

Each CDR3 protein gets one entry after TCRdb re-called the 5' RACE reads with MiXCR. Among 150,000 or so distinct CDR3 sequences listed, 25% to 35% were seen once. CDR1 and CDR2 from the germline V gene are SGHRS and YFSETQ. The CDR3 contains 14 residues. V dropped 2 bases and J dropped 5; count of bases not matched to a gene: 5. Remarks on this clonotype: Its matching antigen is unknown.

Sequencing input: synovial fluid, either unsorted or a sorted T cell fraction (not recorded which). The chain has TRBV5-1 and TRBJ2-5, with TRBD1 matching 8 bases. This sequence was found in a male donor with ankylosing spondylitis. CDR3 in amino acids: CASSLAGGEETQYF. DNA for the CDR3: TGCGCCAGCAGCTTAGCAGGGGGCGAGGAGACCCAGTACTTC.